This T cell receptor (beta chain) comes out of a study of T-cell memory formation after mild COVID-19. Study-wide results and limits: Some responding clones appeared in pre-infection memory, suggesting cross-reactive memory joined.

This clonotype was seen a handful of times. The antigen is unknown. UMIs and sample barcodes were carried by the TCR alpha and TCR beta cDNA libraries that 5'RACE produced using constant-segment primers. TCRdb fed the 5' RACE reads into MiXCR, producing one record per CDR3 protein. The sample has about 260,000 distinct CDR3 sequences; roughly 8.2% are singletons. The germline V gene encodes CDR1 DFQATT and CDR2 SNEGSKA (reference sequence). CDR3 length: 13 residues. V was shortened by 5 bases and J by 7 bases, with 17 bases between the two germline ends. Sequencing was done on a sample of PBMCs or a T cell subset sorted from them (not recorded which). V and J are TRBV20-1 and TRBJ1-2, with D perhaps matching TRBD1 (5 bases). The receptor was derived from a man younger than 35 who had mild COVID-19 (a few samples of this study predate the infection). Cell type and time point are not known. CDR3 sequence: CSARSQGDVGYTF. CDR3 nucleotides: TGCAGTGCTCGGTCCCAAGGGGATGTTGGCTACACCTTC.